This paragraph covers one T cell receptor beta chain sequence. Produced via immunoSEQ multiplex PCR; TCRdb's table is partial and in-frame only. This table has approximately 100,000 clones, 67% appearing once. The data were obtained in a study of shared clonotypes between healthy human individuals. The sequence was collected from a woman aged 25-40 years in good health. The sequencing sample was made of memory CD8+ T cells sorted from blood. Subset indicated: CD45RO+ cells pooled with CCR7-negative TemRA cells.

The CDR3 protein is CSVVGVGEKLFF. The CDR3 DNA follows: TGCAGCGTTGTCGGGGTCGGAGAAAAACTGTTTTTT. The chain has TRBV29-1 and TRBJ1-4; D not certain. CDR3 length equals 12 residues. The germline CDR1 and CDR2 sequences are SQVTM and ANQGSEA. Trimming took 4 bases from V and 8 from J, leaving 11 bases between them.